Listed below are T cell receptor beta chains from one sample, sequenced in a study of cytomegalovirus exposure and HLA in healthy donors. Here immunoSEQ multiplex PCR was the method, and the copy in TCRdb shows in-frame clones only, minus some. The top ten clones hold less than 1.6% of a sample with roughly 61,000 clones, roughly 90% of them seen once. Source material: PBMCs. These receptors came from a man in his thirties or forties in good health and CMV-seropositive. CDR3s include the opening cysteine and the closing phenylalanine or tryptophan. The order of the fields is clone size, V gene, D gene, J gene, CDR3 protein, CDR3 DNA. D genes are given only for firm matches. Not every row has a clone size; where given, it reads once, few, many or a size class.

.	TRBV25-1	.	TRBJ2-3	CASSELKEVADTQYF	TGTGCCAGCAGTGAATTGAAAGAGGTCGCAGATACGCAGTATTTT
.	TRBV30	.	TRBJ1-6	CAWKGVVLGSPLHF	TGTGCCTGGAAGGGGGTGGTATTAGGTTCACCCCTCCACTTT
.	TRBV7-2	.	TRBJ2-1	CASTSYNEQFF	TGTGCCAGCACGTCCTACAATGAGCAGTTCTTC
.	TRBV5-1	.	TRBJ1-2	CASSPILGGFNYGYTF	TGCGCCAGCAGCCCAATCCTTGGGGGGTTCAACTATGGCTACACCTTC
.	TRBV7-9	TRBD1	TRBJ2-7	CASSTRDSVRREQYF	TGTGCCAGCAGCACCAGGGACAGCGTTCGGAGGGAGCAGTACTTC
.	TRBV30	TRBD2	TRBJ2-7	CAWRDHGLAGYEQYF	TGTGCCTGGAGAGATCACGGACTAGCGGGCTACGAGCAGTACTTC
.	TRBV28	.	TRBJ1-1	CASTPRGPLNTEAFF	TGTGCCAGCACGCCTAGGGGCCCGTTGAACACTGAAGCTTTCTTT
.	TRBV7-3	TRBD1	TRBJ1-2	CASSLTGGQGYGYTF	TGTGCCAGCAGCTTAACGGGGGGACAGGGTTATGGCTACACCTTC
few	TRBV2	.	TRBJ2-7	CASSEAGTASYEQYF	TGTGCCAGCAGTGAAGCGGGCACGGCATCCTACGAGCAGTACTTC
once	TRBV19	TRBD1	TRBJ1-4	CASSQDRGKEKLFF	TGTGCCAGTAGTCAAGACAGGGGAAAAGAAAAACTGTTTTTT
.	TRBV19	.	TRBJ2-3	CASSMSRESTDTQYF	TGTGCCAGTAGTATGAGTCGGGAAAGCACAGATACGCAGTATTTT
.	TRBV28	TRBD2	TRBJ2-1	CASSLPGLAGVEQFF	TGTGCCAGCAGTTTACCGGGACTAGCGGGAGTTGAGCAGTTCTTC
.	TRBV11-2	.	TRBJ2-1	CASSEQRTYNEQFF	TGTGCCAGCAGCGAACAGCGGACCTACAATGAGCAGTTCTTC
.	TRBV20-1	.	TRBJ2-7	CSAQLTYEQYF	TGCAGTGCTCAGTTGACCTACGAGCAGTACTTC
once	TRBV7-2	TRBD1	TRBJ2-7	CASSLDRVGEQYF	TGTGCCAGCAGCTTGGACAGGGTGGGGGAGCAGTACTTC
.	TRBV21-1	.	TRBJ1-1	CASSIGQGIRNTEAFF	TGTGCCAGCAGCATTGGACAGGGTATTAGGAACACTGAAGCTTTCTTT
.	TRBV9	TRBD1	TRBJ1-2	CASSTRTGDGYGYTF	TGTGCCAGCAGCACCCGGACAGGGGATGGATATGGCTACACCTTC
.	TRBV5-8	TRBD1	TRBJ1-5	CASSYDRGLQHF	TGTGCCAGCAGCTATGACAGGGGGCTCCAGCATTTT
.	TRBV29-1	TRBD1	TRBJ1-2	CSFTGEANYGYTF	TGCAGCTTTACAGGGGAAGCTAACTATGGCTACACCTTC
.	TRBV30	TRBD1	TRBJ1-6	CAWTQGAGNSPLHF	TGTGCCTGGACTCAGGGGGCAGGGAATTCACCCCTCCACTTT
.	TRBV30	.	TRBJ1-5	CAVGLAPLNQPQHF	TGTGCCGTCGGACTGGCACCGCTCAATCAGCCCCAGCATTTT
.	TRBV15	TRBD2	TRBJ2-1	CATSRGDGGRSYNEQFF	TGTGCCACCAGCAGAGGAGACGGCGGGAGGTCCTACAATGAGCAGTTCTTC
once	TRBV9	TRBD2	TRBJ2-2	CASSVAPGSAGTGELFF	TGTGCCAGCAGCGTAGCGCCGGGGTCAGCGGGGACCGGGGAGCTGTTTTTT
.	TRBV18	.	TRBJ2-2	CASSPSWSSVTNTGELFF	TGTGCCAGCTCACCTTCATGGAGCAGCGTGACGAACACCGGGGAGCTGTTTTTT
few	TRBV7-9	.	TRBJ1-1	CASSPQGSNTEAFF	TGTGCCAGCAGCCCACAGGGCTCGAACACTGAAGCTTTCTTT
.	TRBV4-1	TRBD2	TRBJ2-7	CASSQVSSGSFYEQYF	TGCGCCAGCAGCCAAGTGTCTAGCGGGAGCTTCTACGAGCAGTACTTC
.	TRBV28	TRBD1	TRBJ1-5	CASSLPQGGSQPQHF	TGTGCCAGCAGTCTTCCACAGGGGGGGAGTCAGCCCCAGCATTTT
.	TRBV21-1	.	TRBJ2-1	CASSKTGTQVSIEQFF	TGTGCCAGCAGCAAGACCGGGACACAAGTTTCCATTGAGCAGTTCTTC
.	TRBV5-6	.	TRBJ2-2	CASSFGLHANTGELFF	TGTGCCAGCAGCTTTGGACTACACGCGAACACCGGGGAGCTGTTTTTT
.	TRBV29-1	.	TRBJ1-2	CSVEVWGKGGGYTF	TGCAGCGTTGAGGTGTGGGGAAAAGGAGGAGGCTACACCTTC
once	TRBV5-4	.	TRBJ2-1	CASSLDNGINNEQFF	TGTGCCAGCAGCTTGGATAACGGGATTAACAATGAGCAGTTCTTC
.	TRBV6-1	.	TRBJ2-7	CAGARRFGYEQYF	TGTGCCGGCGCTCGGAGGTTTGGTTACGAGCAGTACTTC
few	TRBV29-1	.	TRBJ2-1	CSVGGGGDNEQFF	TGCAGCGTTGGAGGAGGGGGGGACAATGAGCAGTTCTTC
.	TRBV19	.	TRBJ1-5	CASSIRDTNQPQHF	TGTGCCAGTAGTATCCGGGACACCAATCAGCCCCAGCATTTT
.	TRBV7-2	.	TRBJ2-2	CASSLRGGGFAGELFF	TGTGCCAGCAGCTTAAGAGGTGGTGGTTTTGCCGGGGAGCTGTTTTTT
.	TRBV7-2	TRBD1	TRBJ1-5	CASSLTGGQPQHF	TGTGCCAGCAGCTTGACAGGGGGTCAGCCCCAGCATTTT
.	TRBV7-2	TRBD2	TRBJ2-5	CASSLASGVQETQYF	TGTGCCAGCAGCTTAGCTAGCGGGGTACAAGAGACCCAGTACTTC
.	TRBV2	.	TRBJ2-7	CASSREFYEQYF	TGTGCCAGCAGTCGGGAATTCTACGAGCAGTACTTC
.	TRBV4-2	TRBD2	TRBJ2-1	CASSQETSGGYNEQFF	TGTGCCAGCAGCCAAGAAACTAGCGGGGGTTACAATGAGCAGTTCTTC
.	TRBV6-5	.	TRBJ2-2	CASRWDNLYTGELFF	TGTGCCAGCAGGTGGGACAACCTCTACACCGGGGAGCTGTTTTTT
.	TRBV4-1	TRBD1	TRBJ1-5	CASSQTRQGVQPQHF	TGCGCCAGCAGCCAAACGAGACAGGGCGTGCAGCCCCAGCATTTT
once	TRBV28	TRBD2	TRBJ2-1	CASSFRGGRRHYNEQFF	TGTGCCAGCAGTTTCAGGGGCGGGAGGCGACACTACAATGAGCAGTTCTTC
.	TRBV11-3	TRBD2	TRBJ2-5	CASSFGGGPQAETQYF	TGTGCCAGCAGCTTCGGGGGAGGGCCTCAGGCAGAGACCCAGTACTTC
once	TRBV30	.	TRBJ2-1	CAWKILAPDEQFF	TGTGCCTGGAAGATTCTAGCGCCTGATGAGCAGTTCTTC
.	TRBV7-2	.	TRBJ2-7	CASSYYRTEQYF	TGTGCCAGCAGCTACTACAGGACCGAGCAGTACTTC